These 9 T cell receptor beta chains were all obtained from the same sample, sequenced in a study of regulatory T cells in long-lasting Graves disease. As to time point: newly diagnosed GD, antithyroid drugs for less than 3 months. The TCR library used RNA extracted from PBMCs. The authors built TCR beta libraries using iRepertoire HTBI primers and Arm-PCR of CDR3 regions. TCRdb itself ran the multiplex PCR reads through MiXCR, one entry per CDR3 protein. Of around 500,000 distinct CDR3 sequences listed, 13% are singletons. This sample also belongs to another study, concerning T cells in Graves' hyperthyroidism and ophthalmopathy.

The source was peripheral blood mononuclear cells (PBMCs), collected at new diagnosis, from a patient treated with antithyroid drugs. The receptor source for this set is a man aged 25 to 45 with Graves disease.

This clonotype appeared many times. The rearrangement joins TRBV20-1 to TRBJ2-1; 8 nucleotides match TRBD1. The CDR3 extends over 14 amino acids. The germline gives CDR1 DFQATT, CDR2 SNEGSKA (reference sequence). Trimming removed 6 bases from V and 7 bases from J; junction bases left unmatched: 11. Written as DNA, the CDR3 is TGCAGTGCCGACGGACAGGGAATTAGGAATGAGCAGTTCTTC. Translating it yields CSADGQGIRNEQFF.

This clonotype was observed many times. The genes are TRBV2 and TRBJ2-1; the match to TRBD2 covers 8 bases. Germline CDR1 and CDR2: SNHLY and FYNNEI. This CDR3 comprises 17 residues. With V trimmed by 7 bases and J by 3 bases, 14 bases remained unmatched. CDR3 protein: CASNGDRAGGFYNEQFF. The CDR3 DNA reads TGTGCCAGCAACGGAGATCGCGCGGGAGGCTTCTACAATGAGCAGTTCTTC.

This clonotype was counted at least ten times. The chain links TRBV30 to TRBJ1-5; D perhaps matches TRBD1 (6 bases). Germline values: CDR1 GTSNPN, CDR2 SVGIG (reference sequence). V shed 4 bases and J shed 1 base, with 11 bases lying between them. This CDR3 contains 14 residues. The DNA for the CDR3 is TGTGCCTGGAACAGGGTGAGCAGCAATCAGCCCCAGCATTTT. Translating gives CAWNRVSSNQPQHF. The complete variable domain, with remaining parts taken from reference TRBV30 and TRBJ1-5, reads SQTIHQWPATLVQPVGSPLSLECTVEGTSNPNLYWYRQAAGRGLQLLFYSVGIGQISSEVPQNLSASRPQDRQFILSSKKLLLSDSGFYLCAWNRVSSNQPQHFGDGTRLSIL.

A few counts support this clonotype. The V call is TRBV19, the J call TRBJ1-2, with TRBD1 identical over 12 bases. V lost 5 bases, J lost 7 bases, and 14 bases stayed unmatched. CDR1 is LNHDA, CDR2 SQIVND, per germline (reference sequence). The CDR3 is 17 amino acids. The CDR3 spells CASSDRGTGGVSSGYTF. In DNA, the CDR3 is TGTGCCAGTAGTGACCGGGGGACAGGGGGCGTCTCGTCTGGCTACACCTTC.

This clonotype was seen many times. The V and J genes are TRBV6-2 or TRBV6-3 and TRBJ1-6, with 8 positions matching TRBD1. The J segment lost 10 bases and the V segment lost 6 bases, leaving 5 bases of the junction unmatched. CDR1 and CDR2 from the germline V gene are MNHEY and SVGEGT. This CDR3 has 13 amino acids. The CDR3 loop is CASRQGVSSPLHF. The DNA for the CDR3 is TGTGCCAGCAGACAGGGGGTATCCTCACCCCTCCACTTT.

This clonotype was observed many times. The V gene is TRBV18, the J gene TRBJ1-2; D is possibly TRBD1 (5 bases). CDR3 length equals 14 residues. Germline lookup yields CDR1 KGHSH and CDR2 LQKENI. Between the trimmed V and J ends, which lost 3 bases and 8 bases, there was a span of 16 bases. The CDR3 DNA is TGTGCCAGCTCACCTCAGGGAACGGGATCCGGCTACACCTTC. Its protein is CASSPQGTGSGYTF.

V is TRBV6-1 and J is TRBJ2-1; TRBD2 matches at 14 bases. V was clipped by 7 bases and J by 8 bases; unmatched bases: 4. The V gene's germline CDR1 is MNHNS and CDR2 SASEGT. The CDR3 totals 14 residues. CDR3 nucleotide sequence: TGTGCCAGCATGGGGACTAGCGGGAGTGATGAGCAGTTCTTC. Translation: CASMGTSGSDEQFF.

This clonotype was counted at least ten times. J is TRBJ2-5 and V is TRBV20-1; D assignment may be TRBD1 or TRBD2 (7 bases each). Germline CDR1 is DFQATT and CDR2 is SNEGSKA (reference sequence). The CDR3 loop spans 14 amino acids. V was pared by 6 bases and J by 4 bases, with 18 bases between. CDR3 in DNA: TGCAGTGCCCTAATTACAGGGGAGGGAGAGACCCAGTACTTC. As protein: CSALITGEGETQYF.

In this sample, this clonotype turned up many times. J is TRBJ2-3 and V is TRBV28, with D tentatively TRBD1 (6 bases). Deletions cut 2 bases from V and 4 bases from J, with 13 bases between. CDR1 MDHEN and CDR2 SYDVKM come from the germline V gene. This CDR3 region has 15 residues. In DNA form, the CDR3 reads TGTGCCAGCAGTTTAAACTCGGACAGTTCAGATACGCAGTATTTT. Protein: CASSLNSDSSDTQYF.